A selection of T cell receptor beta chains follows, all from one sample in a study of STAT5B mutations in CD4+ large granular lymphocyte leukemia. Sequencing used immunoSEQ multiplex PCR; TCRdb keeps in-frame clones, though not all of them. The sample carries about 32,000 clones, roughly 77% recorded once. The sequencing sample was made of CD4+ T cells from blood buffy coats. Every receptor here comes from a human donor in good health. CDR3s include the opening cysteine and the closing phenylalanine or tryptophan. A D gene is named only where the DNA matches it firmly. Some rows mark clone size as missing; the rest say once, few, many or name a class of expanded clone.

>-|TRBV7-9|TRBD1|TRBJ1-3
CASSPNRGTGNTIYF
TGTGCCAGCAGCCCGAACAGGGGAACTGGAAACACCATATATTTT
>-|TRBV5-4|-|TRBJ1-1
CASSRPNTEAFF
TGTGCCAGCAGCCGCCCGAACACTGAAGCTTTCTTT
>once|TRBV6-5|TRBD2|TRBJ2-7
CASRETSGGLYEQYF
TGTGCCAGCAGGGAGACTAGCGGGGGGTTATACGAGCAGTACTTC
>-|TRBV4-1|-|TRBJ1-3
CASSQEAVSGNTIYF
TGCGCCAGCAGCCAAGAGGCGGTCTCTGGAAACACCATATATTTT
>once|TRBV28|-|TRBJ1-2
CASSFGSDNYGYTF
TGTGCCAGCAGTTTTGGCAGCGATAACTATGGCTACACCTTC
>few|TRBV6-6|-|TRBJ2-7
CASSYAAKNEQYF
TGTGCCAGCAGTTACGCAGCGAAGAACGAGCAGTACTTC
>-|TRBV30|TRBD2|TRBJ2-3
CAWSGRGGMITDTQYF
TGTGCCTGGAGTGGGCGGGGGGGGATGATCACAGATACGCAGTATTTT
>few|TRBV27|TRBD1|TRBJ2-7
CASSSWTGAPYEQYF
TGTGCCAGCAGTTCCTGGACAGGGGCTCCCTACGAGCAGTACTTC
>-|TRBV28|-|TRBJ1-2
CASSLRGRPNGYTF
TGTGCCAGCAGTTTAAGGGGGAGGCCGAATGGCTACACCTTC
>-|TRBV5-4|TRBD1|TRBJ2-3
CASSLKGTGLTDTQYF
TGTGCCAGCAGCTTGAAAGGGACAGGGCTAACAGATACGCAGTATTTT
>-|TRBV21-1|-|TRBJ1-1
CASTPSGGREGAEAFF
TGTGCCAGCACCCCAAGTGGGGGCAGGGAAGGGGCTGAAGCTTTCTTT
>once|TRBV21-1|-|TRBJ1-3
CARQGARGNTIYF
TGTGCACGCCAGGGGGCGAGGGGAAACACCATATATTTT
>-|TRBV10-3|-|TRBJ2-7
CASLRQEGNAEQYF
TGTGCCAGCCTAAGACAGGAAGGTAATGCCGAGCAGTACTTC
>few|TRBV9|-|TRBJ1-4
CASSVGLATNEKLFF
TGTGCCAGCAGCGTAGGGCTGGCAACTAATGAAAAACTGTTTTTT
>-|TRBV14|TRBD1|TRBJ1-2
CASSKPGQGSFGYTF
TGTGCCAGCAGCAAACCGGGACAGGGGTCATTCGGCTACACCTTC
>-|TRBV29-1|TRBD1|TRBJ1-3
CSAWTGGNTIYF
TGCAGCGCCTGGACAGGGGGAAACACCATATATTTT
>few|TRBV19|TRBD1|TRBJ1-4
CASSPGRTGGLEKLFF
TGTGCCAGTAGCCCCGGGCGAACAGGGGGACTTGAAAAACTGTTTTTT
>-|TRBV25-1|-|TRBJ1-2
CASSEVYGYTF
TGTGCCAGCAGTGAGGTTTATGGCTACACCTTC
>-|TRBV19|TRBD1|TRBJ1-1
CASSALGGLVNTEAFF
TGTGCCAGTAGTGCCTTAGGGGGCCTCGTGAACACTGAAGCTTTCTTT
>-|TRBV27|-|TRBJ1-6
CASSKPGRSREPLHF
TGTGCCAGCAGTAAACCGGGACGGAGTAGAGAACCCCTCCACTTT
>-|TRBV12-5|-|TRBJ2-4
CASGLGQKVLLNIQYF
TGTGCTAGTGGTTTGGGACAGAAGGTACTTCTTAACATTCAGTACTTC
>-|TRBV9|TRBD2|TRBJ2-4
CASSVSGGAKNIQYF
TGTGCCAGCAGCGTGAGCGGGGGGGCCAAAAACATTCAGTACTTC
>-|TRBV30|TRBD1|TRBJ2-2
CAWSGQGWTGELFF
TGTGCCTGGAGCGGACAGGGGTGGACCGGGGAGCTGTTTTTT
>few|TRBV5-8|TRBD1|TRBJ1-3
CASSGLTGEYGNTIYF
TGTGCCAGCAGCGGTCTGACAGGGGAATATGGAAACACCATATATTTT
>-|TRBV28|-|TRBJ1-2
CAILSWEGTGNYGYTF
TGTGCCATCCTATCCTGGGAGGGTACTGGGAACTATGGCTACACCTTC
>-|TRBV15|-|TRBJ1-2
CATSRWTATNYGYTF
TGTGCCACCAGCAGATGGACAGCTACTAACTATGGCTACACCTTC
>-|TRBV7-2|-|TRBJ2-1
CASSLGPWGYEQFF
TGTGCCAGCAGCTTGGGACCCTGGGGCTATGAGCAGTTCTTC
>-|TRBV6-1|-|TRBJ1-2
CASSEGYGYTF
TGTGCCAGCAGTGAAGGGTACGGCTACACCTTC
>once|TRBV6-5|TRBD1|TRBJ1-2
CASSQGAPYGYTF
TGTGCCAGCAGCCAGGGGGCTCCCTATGGCTACACCTTC
>-|TRBV10-1|-|TRBJ2-6
CASRYQGRGRPSSGANVLTF
TGCGCCAGCAGGTACCAGGGGAGAGGGCGCCCTTCCTCTGGGGCCAACGTCCTGACTTTC
>-|TRBV10-3|-|TRBJ2-5
CATTPGSQETQYF
TGTGCCACAACTCCGGGCAGTCAAGAGACCCAGTACTTC
>few|TRBV5-1|-|TRBJ1-2
CASSLGLSQGFYGYTF
TGCGCCAGCAGCTTGGGATTATCCCAAGGTTTCTATGGCTACACCTTC
>-|TRBV5-1|TRBD1|TRBJ1-6
CAGSFRDSRDSPLHF
TGCGCCGGCAGCTTCCGGGACAGCCGAGATTCACCCCTCCACTTT
>-|TRBV30|-|TRBJ1-2
CAWSVLGEWSENYGYTF
TGTGCCTGGAGCGTACTGGGGGAATGGTCAGAAAACTATGGCTACACCTTC
>-|TRBV4-1|-|TRBJ2-3
CASSQEDGADTQYF
TGCGCCAGCAGCCAAGAGGATGGGGCAGATACGCAGTATTTT
>-|TRBV11-3|TRBD1|TRBJ1-5
CASSIRDRESYSNQPQHF
TGTGCCAGCAGTATCCGGGACAGGGAATCCTATAGCAATCAGCCCCAGCATTTT
>-|TRBV19|TRBD1|TRBJ1-5
CASSTPGTGINQPQHF
TGTGCCAGTAGTACTCCCGGGACAGGGATTAATCAGCCCCAGCATTTT
>-|TRBV6-1|-|TRBJ2-7
CASTEGGFPYEQYF
TGTGCCAGCACCGAGGGGGGCTTCCCCTACGAGCAGTACTTC
>-|TRBV2|TRBD1|TRBJ1-2
CASRGDTGGYGYTF
TGTGCCAGCAGGGGAGATACAGGGGGCTATGGCTACACCTTC
>-|TRBV7-2|-|TRBJ2-7
CASSPPPDGVLQYF
TGTGCCAGCAGCCCCCCCCCGGACGGCGTGTTGCAGTACTTC
>-|TRBV10-1|TRBD1|TRBJ1-5
CASRGWGDRVEAQPQHF
TGCGCCAGCAGGGGATGGGGGGACAGGGTAGAGGCGCAGCCCCAGCATTTT
>few|TRBV9|TRBD1|TRBJ1-4
CASSQGAGGEKLFF
TGTGCCAGCAGCCAGGGGGCAGGGGGTGAAAAACTGTTTTTT
>-|TRBV9|TRBD1|TRBJ2-1
CASSVMGTAYNEQFF
TGTGCCAGCAGCGTGATGGGGACAGCGTACAATGAGCAGTTCTTC
>-|TRBV9|-|TRBJ2-7
CASSVGPNYEQYF
TGTGCCAGCAGCGTAGGCCCAAACTACGAGCAGTACTTC